One sample yielded the 25 T cell receptor beta chains listed below, sequenced in a study of blood T cell repertoires in COVID-19. Using immunoSEQ multiplex PCR, the repertoire was profiled, and TCRdb retains in-frame clones only, with some absent. The data contain under 150,000 clones, approximately 85% of them singletons. Input material: peripheral blood. All receptors derive from an older woman with COVID-19, enrolled during active disease.

Worth noting for this clone: Relative to the germline gene, one junction end is altered; a read error may explain this. V is TRBV19 and J is TRBJ1-6; 8 nucleotides align to TRBD1. CDR3 length equals 14 residues. Germline-derived CDR1 and CDR2 are LNHDA and SQIVND (reference sequence). The CDR3 coding sequence is TGTGCCAGTAGTTTAGACAGGGGCAATTCACCCCTCCACTTT. Its protein product is CASSLDRGNSPLHF.

CDR3 sequence: CATSQQVQETQYF. The CDR3 DNA sequence: TGTGCCACCAGCCAACAGGTCCAAGAGACCCAGTACTTC. V is TRBV19 and J is TRBJ2-5; D perhaps matches TRBD1 (5 bases). Germline V CDR1 and CDR2: LNHDA, SQIVND (reference sequence). V shed 10 bases and J shed 1 base, with 13 bases lying between them. CDR3 length: 13 residues. Variable domain in full (rest from reference TRBV19 and TRBJ2-5): DGGITQSPKYLFRKEGQNVTLSCEQNLNHDAMYWYRQDPGQGLRLIYYSQIVNDFQKGDIAEGYSVSREKKESFPLTVTSAQKNPTAFYLCATSQQVQETQYFGPGTRLLVL.

The count of this clone is one. V is TRBV29-1 and J is TRBJ1-4, with 10 bases matching TRBD1. Germline V lookup: CDR1 SQVTM, CDR2 ANQGSEA. The CDR3 contains 14 residues. With V trimmed by 7 bases and J by 3 bases, 5 bases remained unmatched. The CDR3 is CSATGGTSNEKLFF. The CDR3 DNA follows: TGCAGCGCGACAGGGGGCACATCTAATGAAAAACTGTTTTTT.

This clone appeared a few times. The J gene is TRBJ1-2, the V gene TRBV11-2; no reliable D call. V was cut by 0 bases and J by 5 bases, with 13 bases left in between. In germline, CDR1 is SGHAT, CDR2 FQNNGV. This CDR3 spans 15 amino acids. CDR3 sequence: CASSLDLGMWYGYTF. The CDR3 DNA follows: TGTGCCAGCAGCTTAGATCTCGGGATGTGGTATGGCTACACCTTC.

The rearrangement uses TRBV9 and TRBJ1-4; TRBD1 aligns across 9 bases. CDR1 is SGDLS and CDR2 is YYNGEE in the germline V gene. J gave up 8 bases and V 4 bases, and 6 bases lay outside the gene matches. The CDR3 is 14 amino acids. CDR3 DNA sequence: TGTGCCAGCAGCATCGCCGGGACAGGGGAAAAACTGTTTTTT. It yields the protein CASSIAGTGEKLFF.

This clone was detected a few times. The V and J genes are TRBV5-1 and TRBJ2-2, with a weak D call TRBD1 (5 bases). In germline, CDR1 is SGHRS, CDR2 YFSETQ. This CDR3 contains 16 residues. The ends were cut back, 2 bases at V and 1 base at J, with 12 bases in the middle. The CDR3 loop reads CASSLREQVNTGELFF. CDR3 sequence (DNA): TGCGCCAGCAGCTTAAGAGAACAGGTGAACACCGGGGAGCTGTTTTTT.

The CDR3 here is CASSQRTGLDTQYF. The CDR3 DNA sequence: TGCGCCAGCAGCCAGCGGACAGGCCTAGATACGCAGTATTTT. This chain links TRBV4-1 with TRBJ2-3; TRBD1 aligns across 7 bases. J was trimmed by 5 bases and V by 3 bases; bases with no gene match: 5. The CDR3 has 14 amino acids. Germline V gene sequence: CDR1 MGHRA, CDR2 YSYEKL.

The table lists this clone with a few counts. The junction departs from the called germline gene at one end, perhaps through a read error. This sequence joins TRBV7-7 and TRBJ2-2; D might be TRBD2 (6 bases). This CDR3 region has 16 residues. Per the germline V gene, CDR1 is SSHAT and CDR2 is FNYEAQ (reference sequence). The CDR3 spells CASSLDFGGFGGELFF. CDR3 nucleotides: TGTGCTAGCAGCTTAGACTTTGGAGGGTTTGGCGGGGAGCTGTTTTTT. The full variable domain, completed using reference TRBV7-7 and TRBJ2-2, is GAGVSQSPRYKVTKRGQDVTLRCDPISSHATLYWYQQALGQGPEFLTYFNYEAQPDKSGLPSDRFSAERPEGSISTLTIQRTEQRDSAMYRCASSLDFGGFGGELFFGEGSRLTVL.

The J gene is TRBJ1-5, the V gene TRBV5-5; 10 positions match TRBD1. Germline loops: CDR1 SGHKS, CDR2 YYEKEE (reference sequence). The CDR3 has 16 amino acids. The ends lost 3 bases at V and 4 bases at J; junction bases unmatched: 7. CDR3 loop: CASSYRGTGVNQPQHF. The CDR3 DNA reads as TGTGCCAGCAGCTACCGCGGGACAGGGGTAAATCAGCCCCAGCATTTT.

This sequence joins TRBV5-1 and TRBJ1-6; no firm D call. The germline V gene encodes CDR1 SGHRS and CDR2 YFSETQ. Trimming stripped 2 bases from V and 8 bases from J, with 20 bases between. CDR3 size: 17 residues. CDR3 sequence (DNA): TGCGCCAGCAGCTTAATGTGGGAGACGGATAGAGATTCACCCCTCCACTTT. Protein product: CASSLMWETDRDSPLHF.

The chain couples TRBV19 to TRBJ1-1; 10 nucleotides match TRBD1. CDR1 and CDR2 from the germline V gene are LNHDA and SQIVND (reference sequence). The V segment lost 4 bases and the J segment 5 bases; nucleotides outside the gene matches: 13. The CDR3 has 17 amino acids. CDR3 in DNA: TGTGCCAGTAGTAGGCCAACTGGACAGGGGGAAAAGACTGAAGCTTTCTTT. Its protein product is CASSRPTGQGEKTEAFF.

This clone was recorded once. The rearrangement uses TRBV18 and TRBJ1-1; 8 bases match TRBD1. The CDR3 totals 16 residues. The trim removed 3 bases at V and 4 bases at J, leaving 10 bases unmatched. Germline CDR1 is KGHSH and CDR2 is LQKENI. Here the CDR3 DNA reads TGTGCCAGCTCACCTTTAACAGGGGGACGGGGCACTGAAGCTTTCTTT. This translates into CASSPLTGGRGTEAFF.

The chain has TRBV18 and TRBJ2-5; the D is unclear. Trimming removed 0 bases at V and 0 bases at J, with 11 bases between. The CDR3 runs 16 residues. The germline V gene encodes CDR1 KGHSH and CDR2 LQKENI. The CDR3 sequence: CASSPPVQTDQETQYF. CDR3 in DNA: TGTGCCAGCTCACCACCGGTACAGACCGACCAAGAGACCCAGTACTTC.

The gene calls are TRBV7-3 and TRBJ2-2; 7 bases fit TRBD1. V shed 5 bases and J 2 bases; nucleotides not matched to a gene: 5. CDR3 length equals 15 residues. The germline gives CDR1 SGHTA, CDR2 FQGTGA. The CDR3 DNA sequence: TGTGCCAGCAGCCCCCCAGGGGGTAACACCGGGGAGCTGTTTTTT. Amino acids: CASSPPGGNTGELFF.

The chain links TRBV18 to TRBJ1-2, with 7 bases that match TRBD1. CDR3 length: 14 amino acids. Germline loops: CDR1 KGHSH, CDR2 LQKENI. V lost 2 bases, J lost 3 bases, and 3 bases stayed unmatched. The CDR3 region is CASSPADRHYGYTF. The CDR3 nucleotides are TGTGCCAGCTCACCAGCGGACAGGCACTATGGCTACACCTTC.

The chain recombines TRBV2 with TRBJ2-2; D might be TRBD1 (7 bases). CDR1 and CDR2 (germline): SNHLY, FYNNEI. Between the trimmed V and J ends, which lost 6 bases and 1 base, there was a span of 9 bases. This CDR3 has 14 amino acids. The CDR3 DNA sequence: TGTGCCAGCAGGCGGGACAGGAACACCGGGGAGCTGTTTTTT. This gives the protein CASRRDRNTGELFF.

This clone has just one count. This sequence joins TRBV7-2 and TRBJ1-6; D gene unclear. Germline V lookup: CDR1 SGHTA, CDR2 FQGNSA. This CDR3 spans 14 amino acids. Trimming removed 3 bases at V and 7 bases at J, with 10 bases between. In nucleotides, the CDR3 is TGTGCCAGCAGCTTGAGTCGTCGGAATTCACCCCTCCACTTT. Translation: CASSLSRRNSPLHF.

In its sample, this clone was seen a few times. The chain uses TRBV19 and TRBJ1-1; 8 bases are shared with TRBD1. Germline V gene data show CDR1 as LNHDA and CDR2 as SQIVND (reference sequence). The length of the CDR3 is 15 residues. Trimming removed 5 bases from V and 4 bases from J; junction bases left unmatched: 9. CDR3 coding DNA: TGTGCCAGTAGTCGTCAGGGGGCTTCGTCCACTGAAGCTTTCTTT. Its translation: CASSRQGASSTEAFF. Supplemented by reference TRBV19 and TRBJ1-1, the full variable domain reads DGGITQSPKYLFRKEGQNVTLSCEQNLNHDAMYWYRQDPGQGLRLIYYSQIVNDFQKGDIAEGYSVSREKKESFPLTVTSAQKNPTAFYLCASSRQGASSTEAFFGQGTRLTVV.

The chain couples TRBV7-8 to TRBJ1-5; D gene uncertain. Germline assignment: CDR1 SGHVS and CDR2 FQNEAQ. V lost 1 base and J lost 5, with 12 bases in between. The CDR3 totals 15 residues. CDR3 protein: CASSLVGEGDQPQHF. As DNA, the CDR3 is TGTGCCAGCAGCTTAGTTGGGGAGGGAGATCAGCCCCAGCATTTT.

The rearrangement joins TRBV2 to TRBJ1-3; D is ambiguous. Trimming removed 11 bases at V and 2 bases at J, with 16 bases between. This CDR3 contains 14 residues. Germline V gene lookup returns CDR1 SNHLY and CDR2 FYNNEI. The CDR3 sequence is CAGRAEFPGNTIYF. DNA for the CDR3: TGTGCCGGAAGAGCGGAGTTTCCTGGAAACACCATATATTTT.

The DNA for the CDR3 is TGTGCCTGGAGTTTCGGACAGGATGTTGGTGGCTACACCTTC. This sequence encodes CAWSFGQDVGGYTF. The chain couples TRBV30 to TRBJ1-2, with 7 bases identical to TRBD1. The CDR3 extends over 14 amino acids. Trimming cost V 2 bases and J 7 bases; bases outside gene matches: 10. Germline-derived CDR1 and CDR2 are GTSNPN and SVGIG (reference sequence).

The chain carries TRBV25-1 and TRBJ2-5; TRBD1 matches at 7 bases. V lost 8 bases and J lost 7; bases outside the gene matches: 19. Germline V CDR1 and CDR2: MGHDK, SYGVNS. CDR3 size: 16 residues. The CDR3 spells CASADIRDSTIRTQYF. CDR3 bases: TGTGCCAGCGCAGATATTCGGGACAGCACCATCCGGACCCAGTACTTC.

The J gene is TRBJ2-1, the V gene TRBV10-1; unclear D gene. The CDR3 sequence is 13 residues long. With 0 bases removed from V and 7 bases from J, the gap between germline ends came to 7 bases. Germline V lookup: CDR1 WNHNN, CDR2 SYGVQD (reference sequence). Here the CDR3 DNA reads TGCGCCAGCAGTGAGTCTGGAGCGAATGAGCAGTTCTTC. Protein sequence: CASSESGANEQFF.

The chain has TRBV12-5 and TRBJ2-7; 8 bases fit TRBD1. The V gene end was trimmed by 5 bases and the J gene end by 4 bases; junction bases not matched to a gene: 19. Germline assignment: CDR1 LGHNT and CDR2 FRNRAP. The CDR3 totals 18 residues. The CDR3 DNA reads as TGTGCTAGTGGTCAATTCCCCGACCCGGGACAGGTTTTTTACGAGCAGTACTTC. Protein: CASGQFPDPGQVFYEQYF.

This clone was seen a few times. The chain joins TRBV19 to TRBJ2-7, with 8 bases lining up with TRBD1. The germline gives CDR1 LNHDA, CDR2 SQIVND (reference sequence). The CDR3 is 14 amino acids. V lost 5 bases to trimming and J lost 0 bases; unmatched junction nucleotides: 3. The CDR3 region has the DNA TGTGCCAGTAGTGGACAGGGTTACTCCTACGAGCAGTACTTC. This sequence encodes CASSGQGYSYEQYF.